Below, 2 T cell receptor beta chains from the same sample are listed, as sequenced in a study of T cell therapy after organ transplantation. Using immunoSEQ multiplex PCR, the repertoire was profiled, and TCRdb retains in-frame clones only, with some absent. The sample holds over 45,000 clones; about 94% are singletons and the top ten take roughly 3%. These receptors' targets are unknown. Here the sequenced sample was CD8+ T cells from blood, taken before autologous CMV-specific T cell therapy. Every receptor here comes from a human patient who had received a solid organ transplant and had CMV disease.

The count of this clone is one. CDR3 amino acids: CATSPQGSFYEQYF. As DNA, the CDR3 is TGTGCCACTTCCCCCCAGGGATCTTTCTACGAGCAGTACTTC. The rearrangement uses TRBV19 and TRBJ2-7, with D possibly TRBD1 on 5 matching bases. Trimming took 10 bases from V and 3 from J, leaving 19 bases between them. CDR1 and CDR2 from the germline V gene are LNHDA and SQIVND (reference sequence). CDR3 length equals 14 residues.

The rearrangement joins TRBV6-5 to TRBJ1-1, with no clear D. Germline V CDR1 and CDR2: MNHEY, SVGAGI. The CDR3 is 14 residues long. The ends were cut back, 5 bases at V and 1 base at J, with 11 bases in the middle. The DNA of the CDR3 is TGTGCCAGCAGTATCCTAGCCGAGAACACTGAAGCTTTCTTT. As protein: CASSILAENTEAFF.